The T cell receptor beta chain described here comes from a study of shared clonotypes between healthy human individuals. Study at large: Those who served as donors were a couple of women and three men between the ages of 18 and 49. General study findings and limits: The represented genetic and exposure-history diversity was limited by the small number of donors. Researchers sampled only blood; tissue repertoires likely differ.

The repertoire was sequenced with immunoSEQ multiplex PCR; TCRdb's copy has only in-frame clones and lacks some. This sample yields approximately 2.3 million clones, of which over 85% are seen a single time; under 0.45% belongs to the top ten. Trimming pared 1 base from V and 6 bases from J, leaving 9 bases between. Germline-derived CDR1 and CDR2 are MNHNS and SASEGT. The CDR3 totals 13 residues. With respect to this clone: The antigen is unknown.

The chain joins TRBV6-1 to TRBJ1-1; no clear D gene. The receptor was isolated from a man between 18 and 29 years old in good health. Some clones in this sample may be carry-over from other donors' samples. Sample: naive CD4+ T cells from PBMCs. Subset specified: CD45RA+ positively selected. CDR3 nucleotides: TGTGCCAGCAGTGAAGATCCCCGGGCTGAAGCTTTCTTT. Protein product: CASSEDPRAEAFF.